Shown below are 20 T cell receptor beta chains from a single sample sequenced in a study of radiotherapy plus CTLA-4 blockade in lung cancer (dated by TCRdb to about 2018). The library was produced with the immunoSEQ multiplex PCR assay. TCRdb limited this immuneACCESS table to in-frame rearrangements with V and J called. A share of clones is missing; checked studies link under half to unresolved V genes, and the rest is unexplained. For this sample the table gives approximately 70,000 clones, of which approximately 79% were detected only once. The top ten hold about 15% of the sample. Sequencing used peripheral blood, obtained from a patient treated with radiotherapy plus ipilimumab. The receptors originated from a human donor with non-small cell lung cancer whose response to radiotherapy plus ipilimumab could not be evaluated. Some clones in this sample may be carry-over from other donors' samples.

The genes are TRBV9 and TRBJ2-3, with D possibly TRBD2 on 6 matching bases. Germline assignment: CDR1 SGDLS and CDR2 YYNGEE. Trimming left V 4 bases short and J 2 bases short, with 17 bases between. This CDR3 comprises 16 residues. CDR3 nucleotides: TGTGCCAGCAGCCCCGGGACTCAGATTTACACAGATACGCAGTATTTT. Its translation is CASSPGTQIYTDTQYF.

The chain employs TRBV9 and TRBJ1-2; D gene ambiguous. There are 16 residues in the CDR3. The ends were cut back, 0 bases at V and 4 bases at J, with 16 bases in the middle. The germline CDR1 and CDR2 sequences are SGDLS and YYNGEE. The CDR3 DNA sequence: TGTGCCAGCAGCGTAGCTGATGGCAGTCACACCTATGGCTACACCTTC. The encoded protein is CASSVADGSHTYGYTF.

This rearrangement joins TRBV7-2 to TRBJ2-5, with D tentatively TRBD2 (7 bases). Germline CDR1 SGHTA, CDR2 FQGNSA. The CDR3 sequence is 16 residues long. V lost 2 bases, J lost 7 bases, and 20 bases lay in between. The CDR3 loop reads CASSLRPGGLEGTQYF. DNA of the CDR3: TGTGCCAGCAGCTTAAGACCGGGGGGCCTAGAGGGGACCCAGTACTTC.

The chain employs TRBV28 and TRBJ2-7, with 7 bases matching TRBD2. The CDR3 length is 15 residues. Germline CDR1 is MDHEN and CDR2 is SYDVKM. Trimming cost V 2 bases and J 1 base; bases outside gene matches: 5. This CDR3 is CASSLRGEGSYEQYF. CDR3 nucleotide sequence: TGTGCCAGCAGTTTACGCGGGGAGGGGTCCTACGAGCAGTACTTC.

The chain joins TRBV5-6 to TRBJ1-5; D is perhaps TRBD1 (5 bases). Trimming left V 0 bases short and J 9 bases short, with 13 bases between. Germline V lookup: CDR1 SGHDT, CDR2 YYEEEE. CDR3 length equals 14 residues. The CDR3 here is CASSLGRGGVPQHF. The CDR3 DNA reads as TGTGCCAGCAGCTTGGGGAGGGGAGGGGTGCCCCAGCATTTT.

This rearrangement joins TRBV20-1 to TRBJ2-1, with a weak D call TRBD2 (6 bases). Deletions cut 5 bases from V and 6 bases from J, with 8 bases between. CDR1 and CDR2 (germline): DFQATT, SNEGSKA (reference sequence). This CDR3 has 11 residues. For the CDR3, the DNA is TGCAGTGCTGGGACTTCCAATGAGCAGTTCTTC. This gives the protein CSAGTSNEQFF.

The chain couples TRBV7-2 to TRBJ1-4, with D possibly matching TRBD1 (6 bases). The CDR3 has 14 residues. Trimming removed 1 base at V and 14 bases at J, with 17 bases between. Germline loops: CDR1 SGHTA, CDR2 FQGNSA. This chain's CDR3 is CASSLGQAPGRLFF. Here the CDR3 DNA reads TGTGCCAGCAGCTTAGGACAGGCCCCAGGGCGGCTGTTTTTT.

The CDR3, as DNA: TGTGCCAGCAGCCGCCGGGACACGCGGGACGAGCAGTACTTC. Translation: CASSRRDTRDEQYF. The chain joins TRBV7-8 to TRBJ2-7, with D possibly being TRBD1 (6 bases). This CDR3 comprises 14 residues. Trimming stripped 5 bases from V and 5 bases from J, with 16 bases between. Germline lookup yields CDR1 SGHVS and CDR2 FQNEAQ. Full variable domain (rest looked up from reference TRBV7-8 and TRBJ2-7): GAGVSQSPRYKVAKRGQDVALRCDPISGHVSLFWYQQALGQGPEFLTYFQNEAQLDKSGLPSDRFFAERPEGSVSTLKIQRTQQEDSAVYLCASSRRDTRDEQYFGPGTRLTVT.

V and J are TRBV13 and TRBJ2-1; tentative D call: TRBD1 (6 bases). This CDR3 comprises 14 residues. The germline gives CDR1 PRHDT, CDR2 FYEKMQ (reference sequence). V was cut by 5 bases and J by 3 bases, with 11 bases left in between. The CDR3: CASSLVDSYNEQFF. The CDR3 DNA reads TGTGCCAGCAGCCTTGTGGACAGCTACAATGAGCAGTTCTTC.

The V call is TRBV2, the J call TRBJ2-6; D remains ambiguous. The CDR3 sequence is 14 residues long. The V gene's germline CDR1 is SNHLY and CDR2 FYNNEI. V was pared by 4 bases and J by 0 bases, with 4 bases between. CDR3 bases: TGTGCCAGCAGTGCTTTCTCTGGGGCCAACGTCCTGACTTTC. It codes for CASSAFSGANVLTF.

The chain uses TRBV4-3 and TRBJ2-5; 7 nucleotides line up with TRBD2. The J call could be wrong; TRBJ2-7 is a better fit for the DNA end. The CDR3 is made up of 16 amino acids. Looked up from germline, CDR1 is LGHNA and CDR2 is YSLEER. The CDR3 DNA sequence: TGCGCCAGCAGCCAAGATATCGGCAGCGGGAAATACGAGCAGTACTTC. It translates to CASSQDIGSGKYEQYF.

The chain employs TRBV7-9 and TRBJ2-1; D is possibly TRBD2 (6 bases). The V end lost 7 bases, the J end lost 4 bases, and 29 bases lay between the germline ends. The V gene's germline CDR1 is SEHNR and CDR2 FQNEAQ (reference sequence). The CDR3 has 19 residues. CDR3 region: CASTLYRTTRLARYNEQFF. As DNA, the CDR3 is TGTGCCAGCACCCTTTATCGGACCACACGGCTAGCGAGATACAATGAGCAGTTCTTC. Filled out from reference TRBV7-9 and TRBJ2-1, the complete variable domain reads DTGVSQNPRHKITKRGQNVTFRCDPISEHNRLYWYRQTLGQGPEFLTYFQNEAQLEKSRLLSDRFSAERPKGSFSTLEIQRTEQGDSAMYLCASTLYRTTRLARYNEQFFGPGTRLTVL.

The rearrangement joins TRBV14 to TRBJ2-1, with TRBD2 matching 12 bases. The CDR3 spans 16 residues. Germline CDR1 and CDR2: SGHDN and FVKESK. With 5 bases clipped from V and 2 bases from J, the junction kept 4 bases outside the gene matches. CDR3 loop: CASSTRTSGAYNEQFF. DNA for the CDR3: TGTGCCAGCAGCACCCGGACTAGCGGGGCCTACAATGAGCAGTTCTTC.

About this clone itself: This specimen includes other DNA sequences encoding the same CDR3. The rearrangement joins TRBV9 to TRBJ2-3; possibly TRBD2 for D (5 bases). This CDR3 region has 14 residues. Trimming removed 2 bases from V and 4 bases from J, with 11 bases in between. Germline CDR1 reads SGDLS; CDR2 reads YYNGEE. The CDR3 coding sequence is TGTGCCAGCAGCGTGTTAGCGTTGGCAGATACGCAGTATTTT. Encoded protein: CASSVLALADTQYF.

This clone was detected a few times. The rearrangement links TRBV10-3 to TRBJ1-2, with D tentatively TRBD1 (6 bases). Germline values: CDR1 ENHRY, CDR2 SYGVKD. This CDR3 is 13 amino acids long. Trimming cost V 7 bases and J 3 bases, with 12 bases left between them. The CDR3 DNA follows: TGTGCCATCAAGAGACAGGATGACTATGGCTACACCTTC. Translation gives CAIKRQDDYGYTF.

The chain carries TRBV27 and TRBJ1-6, with 7 bases identical to TRBD1. The CDR3 length is 14 residues. Germline CDR1 is MNHEY and CDR2 is SMNVEV (reference sequence). Trimming removed 6 bases from V and 6 bases from J; junction bases left unmatched: 5. CDR3: CASRLTGFNSPLHF. The DNA for the CDR3 is TGTGCCAGCAGGTTGACAGGGTTTAATTCACCCCTCCACTTT.

Here the CDR3 reads CASSESGTLFSGANVLTF. CDR3 nucleotides: TGTGCCAGCAGTGAATCGGGAACCCTCTTCTCTGGGGCCAACGTCCTGACTTTC. The chain links TRBV6-1 to TRBJ2-6, with D tentatively TRBD2 (5 bases). V was pared by 2 bases and J by 0 bases, with 14 bases between. This CDR3 region has 18 residues. The germline V gene has CDR1 MNHNS and CDR2 SASEGT.

As to this clone: Its ends do not fully match the called genes, so a read error is possible. The rearrangement joins TRBV6-1 to TRBJ1-2; a possible D gene is TRBD1 (5 bases). The CDR3 extends over 10 amino acids. Germline loops: CDR1 MNHNS, CDR2 SASEGT. Written as DNA, the CDR3 is TGTGCCAGCAGTGAAGGGCAGGGTTTGTTC. Encoded protein: CASSEGQGLF.

The chain is built from TRBV19 and TRBJ1-2; 7 bases map to TRBD1. This CDR3 region has 13 residues. With V trimmed by 5 bases and J by 5 bases, 5 bases remained unmatched. Germline V lookup: CDR1 LNHDA, CDR2 SQIVND (reference sequence). The CDR3 nucleotides read TGTGCCAGTAGTGCGACAGGGTATTATGGCTACACCTTC. Its translation is CASSATGYYGYTF.

The chain combines TRBV5-1 with TRBJ2-7, with TRBD2 as a possible D gene (5 bases). CDR3 length: 14 residues. CDR1 and CDR2 from the germline V gene are SGHRS and YFSETQ. Trimming removed 7 bases from V and 2 bases from J, with 16 bases in between. The CDR3 protein is CASGRAEGTYEQYF. The CDR3 nucleotides read TGCGCCAGCGGCCGGGCAGAGGGTACCTACGAGCAGTACTTC.